These 31 T cell receptor beta chains originate from one sample sequenced in a study of blood T cell repertoires in COVID-19. Sequencing used immunoSEQ multiplex PCR; TCRdb keeps in-frame clones, though not all of them. The sample has about 89,000 clones, roughly 95% seen once. The source material was peripheral blood. The origin of the receptors is a human donor with active COVID-19. The donor label of this sample is uncertain.

CDR3 amino acids: CASSPSGDTQYF. In nucleotides, the CDR3 is TGTGCCAGCAGCCCATCCGGGGATACGCAGTATTTT. The J gene is TRBJ2-3, the V gene TRBV7-8; D is unclear. Trimming left V 5 bases short and J 6 bases short, with 9 bases between. The germline V gene has CDR1 SGHVS and CDR2 FQNEAQ. The length of the CDR3 is 12 residues.

In this sample, this clone turned up once. This sequence joins TRBV5-4 and TRBJ2-3, with unresolved D. The CDR3 totals 16 residues. Germline values: CDR1 SGHNT, CDR2 YYREEE (reference sequence). V gave up 0 bases and J gave up 1 base, with 12 bases separating them. The CDR3 here is CASSLETSIGTDTQYF. CDR3 DNA sequence: TGTGCCAGCAGCTTGGAAACAAGTATCGGCACAGATACGCAGTATTTT.

The rearrangement joins TRBV7-9 to TRBJ2-7; D is ambiguous. In germline, CDR1 is SEHNR, CDR2 FQNEAQ (reference sequence). V was cut by 5 bases and J by 3 bases, with 14 bases left in between. The CDR3 is made up of 14 amino acids. The CDR3 DNA reads as TGTGCCAGCAGCGCCCTATTGTCTGACTACGAGCAGTACTTC. Residues: CASSALLSDYEQYF.

This chain uses TRBV6-1 with TRBJ2-5; 9 positions agree with TRBD2. Germline-derived CDR1 and CDR2 are MNHNS and SASEGT. V lost 4 bases to trimming and J lost 5 bases; unmatched junction nucleotides: 11. CDR3 size: 16 residues. The CDR3 sequence: CASSGNPGLAGETQYF. DNA for the CDR3: TGTGCCAGCAGTGGGAACCCGGGACTAGCTGGCGAGACCCAGTACTTC.

The V and J genes are TRBV6-5 and TRBJ2-3; D is unclear. V gave up 2 bases and J gave up 4 bases, with 13 bases separating them. The CDR3 runs 15 residues. Germline lookup yields CDR1 MNHEY and CDR2 SVGAGI. The CDR3: CASSYDSPSPDTQYF. As DNA, the CDR3 is TGTGCCAGCAGTTACGATAGTCCTTCGCCAGATACGCAGTATTTT.

The chain links TRBV14 to TRBJ2-1, with D perhaps matching TRBD2 (6 bases). The germline gives CDR1 SGHDN, CDR2 FVKESK. This CDR3 contains 17 residues. The V end was cut by 3 bases, the J end by 6 bases, with 21 bases between. In DNA form, the CDR3 reads TGTGCCAGCAGCCAGCTGTGGAAGGGAGGATCGGCCAATGAGCAGTTCTTC. Its protein is CASSQLWKGGSANEQFF.

The chain couples TRBV6-5 to TRBJ2-4; D perhaps matches TRBD2 (5 bases). V gave up 5 bases and J gave up 0 bases, with 8 bases separating them. The CDR3 has 14 amino acids. Germline V gene lookup returns CDR1 MNHEY and CDR2 SVGAGI. The CDR3 nucleotides read TGTGCCAGCAGTACCGGGGTAGCCAAAAACATTCAGTACTTC. This sequence encodes CASSTGVAKNIQYF.

The chain uses TRBV6-2 or TRBV6-3 and TRBJ2-7; 7 bases agree with TRBD2. V lost 0 bases to trimming and J lost 3 bases; unmatched junction nucleotides: 11. CDR3 length: 17 amino acids. Per the germline V gene, CDR1 is MNHEY and CDR2 is SVGEGT. CDR3 nucleotide sequence: TGTGCCAGCAGTTACTCCGTCGGACTAGGTTTGGGCTACGAGCAGTACTTC. Amino acids: CASSYSVGLGLGYEQYF.

This chain links TRBV7-6 with TRBJ1-4; D is possibly TRBD1 (6 bases). This CDR3 is 16 amino acids long. Trimming cost V 4 bases and J 0 bases, with 12 bases left between them. Germline lookup yields CDR1 SGHVS and CDR2 FNYEAQ. DNA of the CDR3: TGTGCCAGCAGCTCAGACAGGCGAGCAACTAATGAAAAACTGTTTTTT. Its protein is CASSSDRRATNEKLFF.

In this sample, this clone turned up a few times. The chain couples TRBV5-4 to TRBJ1-2, with D possibly being TRBD1 (6 bases). Trimming pared 4 bases from V and 7 bases from J, leaving 14 bases between. The length of the CDR3 is 13 residues. CDR1 is SGHNT and CDR2 is YYREEE in the germline V gene (reference sequence). CDR3 sequence (DNA): TGTGCCAGCAGCGGAGGGGGAGGGACTGGCTACACCTTC. This sequence encodes CASSGGGGTGYTF. The full variable domain, rest sourced from reference TRBV5-4 and TRBJ1-2, is ETGVTQSPTHLIKTRGQQVTLRCSSQSGHNTVSWYQQALGQGPQFIFQYYREEENGRGNFPPRFSGLQFPNYSSELNVNALELDDSALYLCASSGGGGTGYTFGSGTRLTVV.

The V gene is TRBV3-1 (or the pseudogene TRBV3-2), the J gene TRBJ2-5, with 12 bases that match TRBD2. Losses at the gene ends were 4 bases for V and 4 bases for J; bases not matched to a gene: 4. The CDR3 spans 15 residues. Germline V gene data show CDR1 as LGHDT and CDR2 as YNNKEL (reference sequence). The CDR3 region is CASSPRTSGAETQYF. The CDR3 DNA reads TGTGCCAGCAGCCCGAGGACTAGCGGGGCAGAGACCCAGTACTTC.

This clone was observed a single time. The V and J genes are TRBV5-6 and TRBJ2-1; TRBD2 matches 15 bases. The germline V gene has CDR1 SGHDT and CDR2 YYEEEE. Trimming took 3 bases from V and 9 from J; bases not matched to a gene: 4. This CDR3 has 15 residues. This CDR3 reads CASSSGLAGGIEQFF. In DNA, the CDR3 is TGTGCCAGCAGCTCGGGACTAGCGGGGGGAATTGAGCAGTTCTTC.

V gene TRBV5-1 combines with J gene TRBJ2-5; TRBD1 matches 7 bases. The V gene end was trimmed by 5 bases and the J gene end by 5 bases; junction bases not matched to a gene: 9. There are 14 residues in the CDR3. Germline CDR1 is SGHRS and CDR2 is YFSETQ. CDR3 protein: CASRPTGSVETQYF. The DNA for the CDR3 is TGCGCCAGCAGACCGACAGGGTCGGTGGAGACCCAGTACTTC.

This clone was counted a single time. This chain links TRBV19 with TRBJ2-2, with D possibly matching TRBD1 (6 bases). Trimming removed 5 bases at V and 1 base at J, with 11 bases between. Per germline, CDR1 LNHDA and CDR2 SQIVND (reference sequence). The CDR3 totals 15 residues. The CDR3 here is CASSAKTGNTGELFF. CDR3 nucleotides: TGTGCCAGTAGTGCCAAGACAGGGAACACCGGGGAGCTGTTTTTT.

V is TRBV3-1 (or the pseudogene TRBV3-2) and J is TRBJ1-5; D call uncertain. Germline V gene lookup returns CDR1 LGHDT and CDR2 YNNKEL (reference sequence). The CDR3 length is 13 residues. V lost 4 bases and J lost 5, with 9 bases in between. This CDR3 reads CASSPSRDQPQHF. The CDR3, as DNA: TGTGCCAGCAGCCCGAGCCGGGATCAGCCCCAGCATTTT.

The J gene is TRBJ2-1, the V gene TRBV24-1; D is ambiguous. Germline lookup yields CDR1 KGHDR and CDR2 SFDVKD. Trimming took 2 bases from V and 0 from J, leaving 7 bases between them. CDR3 size: 15 residues. In DNA, the CDR3 is TGTGCCACCAGTGATTGGGCAGCCTCCTACAATGAGCAGTTCTTC. It encodes CATSDWAASYNEQFF.

CDR3: CASSQGTSGSYEQYF. The CDR3 DNA is TGTGCCAGTAGTCAAGGGACTAGCGGATCCTACGAGCAGTACTTC. The chain carries TRBV19 and TRBJ2-7; the match to TRBD2 covers 11 bases. The CDR3 contains 15 residues. Germline V CDR1 and CDR2: LNHDA, SQIVND (reference sequence). The ends lost 5 bases at V and 1 base at J; junction bases unmatched: 4.

This sequence joins TRBV5-1 and TRBJ1-2; D perhaps matches TRBD1 (5 bases). CDR1 is SGHRS, CDR2 YFSETQ, per germline. CDR3 length equals 14 residues. V lost 0 bases, J lost 5 bases, and 11 bases lay in between. CDR3 in amino acids: CASSLGQDKYGYTF. CDR3 coding DNA: TGCGCCAGCAGCTTGGGGCAGGACAAGTATGGCTACACCTTC.

The chain links TRBV18 to TRBJ2-5; perhaps TRBD2 as D (5 bases). Germline CDR1 is KGHSH and CDR2 is LQKENI. The CDR3 covers 14 residues. The V gene lost 0 bases and the J gene lost 4 bases, with 9 bases spanning the gap. The CDR3 spells CASSPPPRGETQYF. Written as DNA, the CDR3 is TGTGCCAGCTCACCACCGCCTCGGGGAGAGACCCAGTACTTC.

V usage is TRBV5-6 and J usage is TRBJ2-5; possible D gene TRBD1, 5 bases. This CDR3 region has 15 residues. V lost 1 base and J lost 0, with 10 bases in between. Germline CDR1 SGHDT, CDR2 YYEEEE. This CDR3 is CASSLPGRHQETQYF. DNA for the CDR3: TGTGCCAGCAGCTTGCCAGGGCGACACCAAGAGACCCAGTACTTC.

V is TRBV2 and J is TRBJ1-4; no clear D gene. CDR3 length equals 15 residues. The germline CDR1 and CDR2 sequences are SNHLY and FYNNEI. V was cut by 5 bases and J by 0 bases, with 10 bases left in between. The CDR3 loop reads CASSSSDPTNEKLFF. The DNA for the CDR3 is TGTGCCAGCAGTTCCAGCGACCCAACTAATGAAAAACTGTTTTTT.

J is TRBJ2-3 and V is TRBV28; possibly TRBD2 for D (6 bases). V lost 2 bases, J lost 2 bases, and 8 bases lay in between. CDR3 length: 14 amino acids. The germline CDR1 and CDR2 sequences are MDHEN and SYDVKM. This CDR3 is CASSLGGATDTQYF. CDR3 in DNA: TGTGCCAGCAGTTTAGGAGGGGCCACAGATACGCAGTATTTT.

V gene TRBV5-1 combines with J gene TRBJ2-7, with D possibly matching TRBD1 (6 bases). The germline V gene encodes CDR1 SGHRS and CDR2 YFSETQ. The CDR3 is 14 residues long. The V gene lost 2 bases and the J gene lost 4 bases, with 13 bases spanning the gap. The CDR3 sequence is CASSFNRVGYEQYF. Here the CDR3 DNA reads TGCGCCAGCAGCTTCAACAGGGTGGGTTACGAGCAGTACTTC. Using reference TRBV5-1 and TRBJ2-7 for the parts outside the CDR3, the full variable domain is KAGVTQTPRYLIKTRGQQVTLSCSPISGHRSVSWYQQTPGQGLQFLFEYFSETQRNKGNFPGRFSGRQFSNSRSEMNVSTLELGDSALYLCASSFNRVGYEQYFGPGTRLTVT.

Points on this clone: This sample also contains other DNA sequences that code for the same CDR3. The chain uses TRBV28 and TRBJ1-5; D might be TRBD1 (5 bases). V gave up 4 bases and J gave up 6 bases, with 7 bases separating them. The germline gives CDR1 MDHEN, CDR2 SYDVKM. This CDR3 is built from 12 residues. In DNA form, the CDR3 reads TGTGCCAGCAGTTCGGGGGGTCAGCCCCAGCATTTT. It translates to CASSSGGQPQHF.

The genes are TRBV28 and TRBJ2-1; TRBD1 might be the D (5 bases). This CDR3 spans 15 amino acids. The V gene's germline CDR1 is MDHEN and CDR2 SYDVKM. V lost 4 bases, J lost 0 bases, and 10 bases lay in between. The DNA for the CDR3 is TGTGCCAGCAGTTCAAGACAGAGCTCCTACAATGAGCAGTTCTTC. Translation gives CASSSRQSSYNEQFF.

CDR3 amino acids: CASSQDRARTTRADTQYF. Here the CDR3 DNA reads TGTGCCAGCAGCCAAGATAGGGCCAGGACGACGAGGGCAGATACGCAGTATTTT. This chain joins TRBV4-2 and TRBJ2-3, with D tentatively TRBD2 (5 bases). This CDR3 is built from 18 residues. Trimming took 0 bases from V and 4 from J, leaving 20 bases between them. Germline CDR1 and CDR2: LGHNA and YNFKEQ.

This sequence joins TRBV29-1 and TRBJ2-4; D possibly corresponds to TRBD1 (6 bases). The CDR3 is 13 residues long. CDR1 is SQVTM, CDR2 ANQGSEA, per germline. V was pared by 5 bases and J by 0 bases, with 8 bases between. As DNA, the CDR3 is TGCAGCGTTTACAGGGTAGCCAAAAACATTCAGTACTTC. As protein: CSVYRVAKNIQYF.

The J gene is TRBJ2-5, the V gene TRBV6-5, with D unclear. The CDR3 has 13 amino acids. V was trimmed by 6 bases and J by 0 bases, leaving 8 bases between them. The germline gives CDR1 MNHEY, CDR2 SVGAGI. The CDR3 region is CASSPAYQETQYF. The CDR3 DNA reads as TGTGCCAGCAGCCCAGCGTACCAAGAGACCCAGTACTTC.

This clone has a single count. The chain is built from TRBV6-4 and TRBJ2-3; TRBD2 might be the D (7 bases). Germline V lookup: CDR1 MRHNA, CDR2 SNTAGT. The V and J ends lost 5 bases and 1 base respectively, with 13 bases between them. This CDR3 contains 15 residues. The CDR3 DNA reads as TGTGCCAGCAGTTCCAGGGGAGGGGGCACAGATACGCAGTATTTT. This sequence encodes CASSSRGGGTDTQYF.

This sequence joins TRBV4-3 and TRBJ2-5, with TRBD1 matching over 8 bases. The V gene's germline CDR1 is LGHNA and CDR2 YSLEER. The J segment lost 2 bases and the V segment lost 2 bases, leaving 1 base of the junction unmatched. This CDR3 has 14 residues. The CDR3 sequence is CASSQRTGQETQYF. The CDR3 region has the DNA TGCGCCAGCAGCCAACGGACAGGGCAAGAGACCCAGTACTTC.

The V and J genes are TRBV6-5 and TRBJ2-6; D unclear. V gave up 10 bases and J gave up 1 base, with 11 bases separating them. CDR3 length: 14 residues. Germline V CDR1 and CDR2: MNHEY, SVGAGI. As DNA, the CDR3 is TGTGCCACCCGGTCCGCGTCTGGGGCCAACGTCCTGACTTTC. Translating gives CATRSASGANVLTF.